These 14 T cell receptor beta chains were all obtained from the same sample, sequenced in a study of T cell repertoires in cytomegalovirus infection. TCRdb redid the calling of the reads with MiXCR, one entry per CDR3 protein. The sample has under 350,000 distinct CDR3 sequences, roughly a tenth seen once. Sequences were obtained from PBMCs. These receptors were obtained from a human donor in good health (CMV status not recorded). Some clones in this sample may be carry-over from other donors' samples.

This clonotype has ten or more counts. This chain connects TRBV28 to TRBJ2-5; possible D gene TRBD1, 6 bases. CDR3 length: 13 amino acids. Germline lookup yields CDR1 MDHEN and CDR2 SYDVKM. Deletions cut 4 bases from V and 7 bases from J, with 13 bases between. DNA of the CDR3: TGTGCCAGCAGTTCAGGGGCGATCCGGACCCAGTACTTC. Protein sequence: CASSSGAIRTQYF.

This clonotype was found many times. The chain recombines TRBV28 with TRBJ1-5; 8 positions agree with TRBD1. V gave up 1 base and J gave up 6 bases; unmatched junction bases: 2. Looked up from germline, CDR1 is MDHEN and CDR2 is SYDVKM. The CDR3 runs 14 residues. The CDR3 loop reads CASSLFTGGQPQHF. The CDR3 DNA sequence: TGTGCCAGCAGTTTATTCACAGGGGGTCAGCCCCAGCATTTT.

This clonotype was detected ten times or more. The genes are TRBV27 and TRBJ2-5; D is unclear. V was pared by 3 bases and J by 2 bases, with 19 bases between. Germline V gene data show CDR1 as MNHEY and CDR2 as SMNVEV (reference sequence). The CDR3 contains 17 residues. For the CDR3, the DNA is TGTGCCAGCAGTTTGAATGGTCTCCGGGCTGTGCAAGAGACCCAGTACTTC. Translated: CASSLNGLRAVQETQYF.

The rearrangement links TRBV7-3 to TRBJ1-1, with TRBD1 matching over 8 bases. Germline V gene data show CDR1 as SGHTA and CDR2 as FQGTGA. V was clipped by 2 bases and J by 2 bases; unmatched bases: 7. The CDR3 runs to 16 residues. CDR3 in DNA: TGTGCCAGCAGCTTAGGGGGGACAGGAACCAACACTGAAGCTTTCTTT. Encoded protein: CASSLGGTGTNTEAFF.

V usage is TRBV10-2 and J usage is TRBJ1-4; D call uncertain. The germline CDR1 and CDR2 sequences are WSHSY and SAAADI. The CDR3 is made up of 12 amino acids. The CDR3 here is CAFGRANEKLFF. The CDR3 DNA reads TGCGCGTTCGGGCGGGCTAATGAAAAACTGTTTTTT.

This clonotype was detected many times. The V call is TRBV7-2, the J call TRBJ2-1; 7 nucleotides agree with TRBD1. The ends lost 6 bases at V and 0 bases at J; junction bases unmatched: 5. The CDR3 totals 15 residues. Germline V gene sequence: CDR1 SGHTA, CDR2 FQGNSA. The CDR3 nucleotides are TGTGCCAGCAGTTTGACAGGGATCTCCTACAATGAGCAGTTCTTC. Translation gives CASSLTGISYNEQFF.

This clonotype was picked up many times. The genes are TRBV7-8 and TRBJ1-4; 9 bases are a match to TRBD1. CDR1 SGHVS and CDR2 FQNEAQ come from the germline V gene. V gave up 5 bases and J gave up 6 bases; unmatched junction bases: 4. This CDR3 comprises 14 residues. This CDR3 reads CASSPWTGDEKLFF. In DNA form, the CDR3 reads TGTGCCAGCAGCCCATGGACAGGGGATGAAAAACTGTTTTTT.

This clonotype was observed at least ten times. CDR3 bases: TGCAGCGTTGAGGGACTTGGAGAGACCCAGTACTTC. Translation: CSVEGLGETQYF. The chain employs TRBV29-1 and TRBJ2-5; TRBD2 might be the D (6 bases). CDR1 is SQVTM and CDR2 is ANQGSEA in the germline V gene. The V end was cut by 3 bases, the J end by 4 bases, with 9 bases between. The CDR3 covers 12 residues.

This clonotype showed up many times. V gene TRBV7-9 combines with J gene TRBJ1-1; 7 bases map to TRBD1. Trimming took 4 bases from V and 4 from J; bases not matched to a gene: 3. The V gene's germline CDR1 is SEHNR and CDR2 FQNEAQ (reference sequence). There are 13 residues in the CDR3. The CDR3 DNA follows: TGTGCCAGCAGCTCTCAGGGGGGCACTGAAGCTTTCTTT. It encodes CASSSQGGTEAFF.

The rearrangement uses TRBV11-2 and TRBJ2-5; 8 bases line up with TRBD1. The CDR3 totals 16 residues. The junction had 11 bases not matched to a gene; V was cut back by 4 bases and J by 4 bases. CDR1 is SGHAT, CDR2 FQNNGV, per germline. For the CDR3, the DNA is TGTGCCAGCAGCTCCCTCATGGGAACAGGGGGAGAGACCCAGTACTTC. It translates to CASSSLMGTGGETQYF.

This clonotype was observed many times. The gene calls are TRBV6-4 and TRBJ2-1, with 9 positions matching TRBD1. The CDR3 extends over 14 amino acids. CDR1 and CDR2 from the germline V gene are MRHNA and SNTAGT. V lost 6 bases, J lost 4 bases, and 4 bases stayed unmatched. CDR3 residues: CASSTGGRYNEQFF. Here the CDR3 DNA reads TGTGCCAGCAGCACAGGGGGCCGGTACAATGAGCAGTTCTTC.

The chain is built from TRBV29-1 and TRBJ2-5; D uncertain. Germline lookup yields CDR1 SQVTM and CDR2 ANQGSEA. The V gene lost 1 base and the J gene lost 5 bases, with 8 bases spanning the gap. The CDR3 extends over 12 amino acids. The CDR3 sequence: CSVEGPYETQYF. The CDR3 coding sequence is TGCAGCGTTGAAGGACCGTATGAGACCCAGTACTTC.

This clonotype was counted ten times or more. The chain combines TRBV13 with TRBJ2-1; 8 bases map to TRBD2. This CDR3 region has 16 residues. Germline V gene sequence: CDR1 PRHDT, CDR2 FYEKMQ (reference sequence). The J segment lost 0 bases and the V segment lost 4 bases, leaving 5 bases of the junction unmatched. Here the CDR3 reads CASSSRGGPSYNEQFF. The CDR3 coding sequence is TGTGCCAGCAGCTCCCGGGGGGGCCCCTCCTACAATGAGCAGTTCTTC.

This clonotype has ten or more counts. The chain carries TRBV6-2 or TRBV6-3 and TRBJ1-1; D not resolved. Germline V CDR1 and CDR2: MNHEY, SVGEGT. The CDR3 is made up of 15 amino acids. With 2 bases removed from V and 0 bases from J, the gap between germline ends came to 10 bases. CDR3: CASSYAHGMNTEAFF. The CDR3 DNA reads TGTGCCAGCAGTTACGCACACGGGATGAACACTGAAGCTTTCTTT.